This TCR beta chain stems from a study of post-analysis software for immune sequencing data. Looking at the study overall: The disease courses covered relapsing-remitting, secondary progressive and progressive-relapsing multiple sclerosis.

Unique molecular identifiers were built into the TCR beta cDNA libraries. About 500,000 cDNA molecules were obtained per 1 to 10 million input T cells. TCRdb re-called the PCR reads with MiXCR, one entry per CDR3 protein. The sample lists fewer than 850,000 distinct CDR3 sequences, about 32% occurring once. Points on this clonotype: Its antigen is undetermined.

Notes on the study in general: TRBV5-6, TRBV5-1 and TRBV20-1 belonged to a set of roughly 5 TRBV segments that were more frequent in patients than controls. Normalized Chao1 diversity was significantly reduced in patients versus controls.

CDR1 LGHDT and CDR2 YNNKEL come from the germline V gene (reference sequence). Trimming cost V 4 bases and J 7 bases; bases outside gene matches: 4. CDR3 length equals 13 residues. The rearrangement links TRBV3-1 to TRBJ1-2; 9 bases are shared with TRBD1. The origin of this receptor is a girl aged 5-17 years with multiple sclerosis. Sequenced material: blood. The DNA for the CDR3 is TGTGCCAGCAGCCCCGGGACAGGGACTGGCTACACCTTC. Protein: CASSPGTGTGYTF.